Shown below are 25 T cell receptor beta chains from a single sample sequenced in a study of blood T cell repertoires in COVID-19. The method was immunoSEQ multiplex PCR; TCRdb's version includes in-frame clones alone and lacks a portion of them. The sample records under 350,000 clones, approximately 86% being singletons. Sequences were obtained from PBMCs or T cells enriched from blood (not recorded which). These TCRs come from a woman aged 40 to 50 with acute COVID-19.

The chain uses TRBV10-3 and TRBJ2-7; a weak D match, TRBD1 (5 bases). The CDR3 spans 14 residues. Germline V lookup: CDR1 ENHRY, CDR2 SYGVKD. V dropped 4 bases and J dropped 6 bases, with 16 bases sitting between them. The chain's CDR3 is CAISVWQGPGEQYF. CDR3 in DNA: TGTGCCATCAGTGTATGGCAGGGCCCCGGCGAGCAGTACTTC.

CDR3 protein: CASSQLEVNSYEQYF. The CDR3 nucleotides are TGTGCCAGCAGCCAATTGGAGGTTAACTCCTACGAGCAGTACTTC. This rearrangement joins TRBV3-1 (or the pseudogene TRBV3-2) to TRBJ2-7, with TRBD2 as a possible D gene (5 bases). CDR3 length equals 15 residues. Germline V CDR1 and CDR2: LGHDT, YNNKEL (reference sequence). The germline V and J ends were trimmed by 2 bases and 0 bases, with 11 bases remaining between them.

The chain couples TRBV20-1 to TRBJ2-2; TRBD2 agrees at 12 bases. Unmatched junction bases numbered 10, after V lost 3 bases and J lost 5 bases. Germline CDR1 DFQATT, CDR2 SNEGSKA (reference sequence). CDR3 size: 17 residues. Here the CDR3 reads CSASSSGRAVDTGELFF. The CDR3 DNA reads TGCAGTGCTAGTTCTAGCGGGAGGGCCGTTGATACCGGGGAGCTGTTTTTT.

The chain has TRBV13 and TRBJ1-2; TRBD1 aligns across 10 bases. Germline V gene sequence: CDR1 PRHDT, CDR2 FYEKMQ (reference sequence). CDR3 size: 14 residues. V dropped 8 bases and J dropped 5; count of bases not matched to a gene: 8. The chain's CDR3 is CASDRDRGSYGYTF. CDR3 in DNA: TGTGCCAGCGACCGGGACAGGGGTTCGTATGGCTACACCTTC.

This chain joins TRBV21-1 and TRBJ2-2; the table's D call, TRBD2, was not checked against the DNA. TRBV21-1 is deemed a pseudogene. This CDR3 is built from 17 residues. The CDR3 coding sequence is TGTGCCAGCAGCAAAGAGAGGGCAGCAACTAACACCGGGGAGCTGTTTTTT. Its translation: CASSKERAATNTGELFF.

The rearrangement joins TRBV6-2 or TRBV6-3 to TRBJ2-7; TRBD2 matches at 9 bases. With V trimmed by 2 bases and J by 2 bases, 4 bases remained unmatched. The CDR3 is 15 residues long. The V gene's germline CDR1 is MNHEY and CDR2 SVGEGT. CDR3 DNA: TGTGCCAGCAGTTACAGGGCGGGGGGGCCCTACGAGCAGTACTTC. Protein: CASSYRAGGPYEQYF.

The rearrangement joins TRBV6-2 or TRBV6-3 to TRBJ1-2, with 8 bases aligning to TRBD1. Germline V gene sequence: CDR1 MNHEY, CDR2 SVGEGT. Losses at the gene ends were 6 bases for V and 0 bases for J; bases not matched to a gene: 3. The CDR3 is 14 amino acids. In nucleotides, the CDR3 is TGTGCCAGCAGCGGGACAGGCACTAACTATGGCTACACCTTC. Its protein is CASSGTGTNYGYTF.

Here the CDR3 reads CASSYSPGRGSNEQYF. The CDR3 DNA is TGTGCCAGCAGTTACTCTCCGGGCAGGGGAAGTAACGAGCAGTACTTC. The V and J genes are TRBV6-5 and TRBJ2-7; D might be TRBD1 (6 bases). The germline CDR1 and CDR2 sequences are MNHEY and SVGAGI. The CDR3 covers 16 residues. V dropped 0 bases and J dropped 5 bases, with 17 bases sitting between them.

A note on this clone: This sample includes further DNA sequences coding for the same CDR3. The chain has TRBV11-2 and TRBJ1-2; D is possibly TRBD1 (5 bases). The CDR3 length is 15 residues. Germline CDR1 SGHAT, CDR2 FQNNGV. Between the trimmed V and J ends, which lost 0 bases and 5 bases, there was a span of 13 bases. The CDR3 region is CASSLDRQGGYGYTF. CDR3 nucleotides: TGTGCCAGCAGCTTAGATCGGCAGGGAGGATATGGCTACACCTTC.

The chain combines TRBV6-2 or TRBV6-3 with TRBJ1-2, with D perhaps TRBD1 (5 bases). CDR3 size: 12 residues. The germline gives CDR1 MNHEY, CDR2 SVGEGT. Trimming took 5 bases from V and 5 from J, leaving 9 bases between them. CDR3 DNA: TGTGCCAGCAGTACCAGGGATTATGGCTACACCTTC. Protein sequence: CASSTRDYGYTF.

This chain joins TRBV19 and TRBJ1-2; no clear D. From germline, CDR1 is LNHDA and CDR2 SQIVND (reference sequence). This CDR3 comprises 14 residues. V lost 5 bases and J 4 bases, leaving 14 bases between the germline ends. In DNA, the CDR3 is TGTGCCAGTAGTGGACTAGGGTGGATCTATGGCTACACCTTC. This encodes CASSGLGWIYGYTF.

The rearrangement uses TRBV18 and TRBJ1-6, with D possibly TRBD1 on 5 matching bases. Per germline, CDR1 KGHSH and CDR2 LQKENI. The V end lost 3 bases, the J end lost 1 base, and 13 bases lay between the germline ends. The CDR3 covers 17 residues. This CDR3 is CASSPAGPGSYNSPLHF. For the CDR3, the DNA is TGTGCCAGCTCACCGGCAGGACCAGGGTCCTATAATTCACCCCTCCACTTT.

The J gene is TRBJ2-5, the V gene TRBV7-2; perhaps TRBD2 as D (6 bases). Germline V gene lookup returns CDR1 SGHTA and CDR2 FQGNSA. The V end was cut by 3 bases, the J end by 2 bases, with 13 bases between. The CDR3 has 15 residues. For the CDR3, the DNA is TGTGCCAGCAGCTTCGCGGGAACCCCTCAAGAGACCCAGTACTTC. Its protein product is CASSFAGTPQETQYF.

This chain links TRBV9 with TRBJ2-1; D is ambiguous. The CDR3 is 13 residues long. V was trimmed by 3 bases and J by 7 bases, leaving 11 bases between them. Germline CDR1 reads SGDLS; CDR2 reads YYNGEE. This chain's CDR3 is CASSALLRNEQFF. CDR3 nucleotide sequence: TGTGCCAGCAGCGCCCTTCTAAGAAATGAGCAGTTCTTC.

The V and J genes are TRBV2 and TRBJ2-3, with 10 bases fitting TRBD2. Germline V gives CDR1 SNHLY, CDR2 FYNNEI. J gave up 1 base and V 6 bases, and 4 bases lay outside the gene matches. The CDR3 extends over 15 amino acids. The CDR3 DNA sequence: TGTGCCAGCAGGGTTGGACTAGCGGGCACAGATACGCAGTATTTT. As protein: CASRVGLAGTDTQYF.

The chain employs TRBV2 and TRBJ1-2; 7 bases agree with TRBD1. This CDR3 comprises 14 residues. V was pared by 6 bases and J by 3 bases, with 7 bases of the junction left unmatched. Germline values: CDR1 SNHLY, CDR2 FYNNEI. Here the CDR3 DNA reads TGTGCCAGCAGGACGGACAGGTGGGACTATGGCTACACCTTC. Translating it yields CASRTDRWDYGYTF. The full variable domain, its missing parts supplied by reference TRBV2 and TRBJ1-2, is EPEVTQTPSHQVTQMGQEVILRCVPISNHLYFYWYRQILGQKVEFLVSFYNNEISEKSEIFDDQFSVERPDGSNFTLKIRSTKLEDSAMYFCASRTDRWDYGYTFGSGTRLTVV.

In DNA form, the CDR3 reads TGTGCCAGCAGCCGTCAGGGGGCGTACAATGAGCAGTTCTTC. Its translation is CASSRQGAYNEQFF. The genes are TRBV7-3 and TRBJ2-1, with 8 bases lining up with TRBD1. After removal of 5 bases from V and 4 bases from J, the junction contained 4 bases not matched to a gene. There are 14 residues in the CDR3. Per the germline V gene, CDR1 is SGHTA and CDR2 is FQGTGA.

This chain links TRBV23-1 with TRBJ2-7; TRBD1 aligns across 8 bases. TRBV23-1 is an open reading frame whose function is uncertain. V shed 6 bases, J shed 2 bases, and the junction held 9 bases outside the gene matches. The CDR3 runs to 15 residues. CDR3 residues: CASRDAGTGAYEQYF. Written as DNA, the CDR3 is TGCGCCAGCAGAGATGCCGGGACAGGTGCCTACGAGCAGTACTTC.

The chain is built from TRBV27 and TRBJ1-5, with 8 bases aligning to TRBD1. The CDR3 spans 15 residues. Germline loops: CDR1 MNHEY, CDR2 SMNVEV (reference sequence). J lost 1 base, V lost 6 bases, and 5 bases had no gene match. The CDR3 DNA is TGTGCCAGCAGGCCCGGACAGGGAAGCAATCAGCCCCAGCATTTT. Translated: CASRPGQGSNQPQHF.

This clone was counted a few times. This chain uses TRBV5-4 with TRBJ1-2; no clear D. The CDR3 runs to 12 residues. The germline CDR1 and CDR2 sequences are SGHNT and YYREEE (reference sequence). Trimming took 2 bases from V and 4 from J, leaving 6 bases between them. The CDR3 region is CASSLNSYGYTF. The DNA for the CDR3 is TGTGCCAGCAGCTTAAACAGCTATGGCTACACCTTC.

The chain employs TRBV28 and TRBJ2-7, with TRBD2 matching 16 bases. J was trimmed by 6 bases and V by 4 bases; bases with no gene match: 6. Germline lookup yields CDR1 MDHEN and CDR2 SYDVKM. CDR3 size: 16 residues. CDR3 in DNA: TGTGCCAGCAGTTCTCCGGGACTAGCGGGAGGGGTCGAGCAGTACTTC. Its protein product is CASSSPGLAGGVEQYF. Full variable domain (outside the CDR3, taken from reference TRBV28 and TRBJ2-7): DVKVTQSSRYLVKRTGEKVFLECVQDMDHENMFWYRQDPGLGLRLIYFSYDVKMKEKGDIPEGYSVSREKKERFSLILESASTNQTSMYLCASSSPGLAGGVEQYFGPGTRLTVT.

Concerning this clone: In the same sample, other DNA sequences code for this CDR3. V is TRBV18 and J is TRBJ1-2, with 7 nucleotides matching TRBD1. This CDR3 comprises 13 residues. Germline values: CDR1 KGHSH, CDR2 LQKENI. V was clipped by 3 bases and J by 4 bases; unmatched bases: 2. As DNA, the CDR3 is TGTGCCAGCTCACCGGACAGGAGCTATGGCTACACCTTC. It specifies CASSPDRSYGYTF.

The rearrangement links TRBV15 to TRBJ1-6; D is possibly TRBD1 (5 bases). Germline CDR1 is LNHNV and CDR2 is YYDKDF (reference sequence). The CDR3 covers 16 residues. The V and J ends lost 5 bases and 0 bases respectively, with 11 bases between them. CDR3 amino acids: CATSPGRVSYNSPLHF. CDR3 nucleotides: TGTGCCACCAGCCCTGGCAGGGTCTCCTATAATTCACCCCTCCACTTT.

The chain joins TRBV28 to TRBJ2-7; a weak D match, TRBD1 (5 bases). Germline assignment: CDR1 MDHEN and CDR2 SYDVKM. The CDR3 has 14 residues. Trimming removed 5 bases from V and 2 bases from J, with 13 bases in between. The CDR3: CASSLPGYTYEQYF. The CDR3 DNA reads TGTGCCAGCAGTCTGCCAGGGTATACCTACGAGCAGTACTTC.

The chain employs TRBV10-3 and TRBJ1-3; 7 nucleotides match TRBD1. Per the germline V gene, CDR1 is ENHRY and CDR2 is SYGVKD. V shed 3 bases and J 0 bases; nucleotides not matched to a gene: 8. CDR3 size: 17 residues. The CDR3 bases are TGTGCCATCAGTGACTCCCTATACAGGGGCTCTGGAAACACCATATATTTT. This encodes CAISDSLYRGSGNTIYF.